The sequence of this TCR beta chain was determined in a study of blood T cell repertoires in COVID-19. Study in general: COVID-19 samples collected from the United States, Italy and Spain covered acute and convalescent phases. Sample material is recorded as cDNA or gDNA derived from T cells, B-cell-depleted T cells, or PBMCs.

In the authors' methods: Reference gene primer amplification yielded estimated nucleated cell counts. Here immunoSEQ multiplex PCR was the method, and the copy in TCRdb shows in-frame clones only, minus some. The V and J calls and the clone size are those of that table, but D and trimming were determined from the DNA. The sample holds around 140,000 clones; around 90% are singletons and the top ten take over 9.5%. The germline V gene encodes CDR1 SGHKS and CDR2 YYEKEE (reference sequence). V lost 4 bases and J lost 6; bases outside the gene matches: 7. This CDR3 spans 14 amino acids. The sequence derives from a man aged 60 to 75 with active or convalescent COVID-19. The chain joins TRBV5-5 to TRBJ1-2; 9 nucleotides match TRBD1. Sequenced sample: peripheral blood. CDR3 sequence reads: CASSGGTGLNGYTF. DNA of the CDR3: TGTGCCAGCAGCGGCGGGACAGGGCTAAATGGCTACACCTTC. The entire variable domain, with the rest obtained from reference TRBV5-5 and TRBJ1-2, is as follows: DAGVTQSPTHLIKTRGQQVTLRCSPISGHKSVSWYQQVLGQGPQFIFQYYEKEERGRGNFPDRFSARQFPNYSSELNVNALLLGDSALYLCASSGGTGLNGYTFGSGTRLTVV.